This T cell receptor beta chain is drawn from a study of OX40 agonist ivuxolimab in advanced cancers. V shed 8 bases, J shed 4 bases, and the junction held 1 base outside the gene matches. Per the germline V gene, CDR1 is PRHDT and CDR2 is FYEKMQ (reference sequence). The CDR3 runs to 12 residues. This table comes from immunoSEQ multiplex PCR, and its TCRdb copy is limited to in-frame clones, with some not included. Among some 87,000 clones listed, 85% to 95% were seen once. Sample: CD4+ or CD8+ T cells sorted from blood, taken in a trial of the OX40 agonist ivuxolimab. The sequence derives from an adult with an advanced solid tumor such as melanoma, head and neck, liver or kidney cancer. This chain joins TRBV13 and TRBJ1-4, with 7 bases that match TRBD1. The CDR3 DNA sequence: TGTGCCAGCGGGACAGTTAATGAAAAACTGTTTTTT. It encodes CASGTVNEKLFF.